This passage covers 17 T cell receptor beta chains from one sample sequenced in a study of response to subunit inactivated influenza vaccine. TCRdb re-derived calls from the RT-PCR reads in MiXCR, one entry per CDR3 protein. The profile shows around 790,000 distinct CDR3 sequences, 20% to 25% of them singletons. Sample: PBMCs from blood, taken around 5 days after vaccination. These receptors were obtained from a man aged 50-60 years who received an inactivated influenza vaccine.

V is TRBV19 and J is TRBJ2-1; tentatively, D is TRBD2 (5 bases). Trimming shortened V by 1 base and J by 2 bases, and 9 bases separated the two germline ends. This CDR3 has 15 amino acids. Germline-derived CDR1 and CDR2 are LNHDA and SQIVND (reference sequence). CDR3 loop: CASSIGRAPYNEQFF. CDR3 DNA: TGTGCCAGTAGTATAGGGCGGGCCCCCTACAATGAGCAGTTCTTC.

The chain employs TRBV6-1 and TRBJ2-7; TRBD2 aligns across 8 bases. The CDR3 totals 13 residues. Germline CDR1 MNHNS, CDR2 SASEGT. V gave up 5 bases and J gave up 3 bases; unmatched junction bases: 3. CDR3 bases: TGTGCCAGCAGTCCGACTAGCGACTACGAGCAGTACTTC. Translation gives CASSPTSDYEQYF.

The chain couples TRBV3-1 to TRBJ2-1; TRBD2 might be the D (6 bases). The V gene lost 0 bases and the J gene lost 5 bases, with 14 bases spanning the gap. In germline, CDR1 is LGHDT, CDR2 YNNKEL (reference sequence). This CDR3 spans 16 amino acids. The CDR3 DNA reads TGTGCCAGCAGCCAAGATCTGGGGCGGGGCAACAATGAGCAGTTCTTC. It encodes CASSQDLGRGNNEQFF.

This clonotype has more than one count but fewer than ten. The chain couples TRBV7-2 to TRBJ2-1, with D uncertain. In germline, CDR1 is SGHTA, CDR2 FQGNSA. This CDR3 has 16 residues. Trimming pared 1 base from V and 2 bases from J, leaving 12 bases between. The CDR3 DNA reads TGTGCCAGCAGCTTAGTCGCCTCCTCAACCTACAATGAGCAGTTCTTC. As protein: CASSLVASSTYNEQFF.

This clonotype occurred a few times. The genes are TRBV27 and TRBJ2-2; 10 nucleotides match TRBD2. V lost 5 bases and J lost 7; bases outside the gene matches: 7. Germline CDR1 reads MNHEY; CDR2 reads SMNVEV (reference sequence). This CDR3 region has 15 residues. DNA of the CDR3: TGTGCCAGCAGTAGGAGCGGGGGGGGTATCGGGGAGCTGTTTTTT. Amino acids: CASSRSGGGIGELFF.

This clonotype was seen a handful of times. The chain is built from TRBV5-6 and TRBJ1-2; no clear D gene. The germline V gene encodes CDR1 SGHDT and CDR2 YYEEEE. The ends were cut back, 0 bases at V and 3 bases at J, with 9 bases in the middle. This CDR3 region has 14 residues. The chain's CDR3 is CASSLGQEDYGYTF. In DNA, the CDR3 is TGTGCCAGCAGCTTGGGGCAAGAAGACTATGGCTACACCTTC.

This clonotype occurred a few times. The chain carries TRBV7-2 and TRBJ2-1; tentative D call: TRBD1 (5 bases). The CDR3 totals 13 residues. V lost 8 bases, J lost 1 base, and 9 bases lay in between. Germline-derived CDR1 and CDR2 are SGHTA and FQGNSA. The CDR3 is CASAKGSYNEQFF. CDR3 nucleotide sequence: TGTGCCAGCGCGAAGGGGTCCTACAATGAGCAGTTCTTC.

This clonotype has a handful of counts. The CDR3 protein is CSASHTIRSGEAFF. The CDR3 bases are TGCAGTGCGTCCCACACAATTAGGAGTGGTGAAGCTTTCTTT. V gene TRBV20-1 combines with J gene TRBJ1-1; no clear D gene. The CDR3 extends over 14 amino acids. The germline V gene encodes CDR1 DFQATT and CDR2 SNEGSKA (reference sequence). V was trimmed by 6 bases and J by 7 bases, leaving 21 bases between them.

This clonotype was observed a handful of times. The DNA of the CDR3 is TGCAGTGCTAGAAAGTCTAGCGGGGACCAAGAGACCCAGTACTTC. Translating it yields CSARKSSGDQETQYF. V is TRBV20-1 and J is TRBJ2-5; 9 nucleotides align to TRBD2. The CDR3 covers 15 residues. Germline assignment: CDR1 DFQATT and CDR2 SNEGSKA (reference sequence). The V segment lost 2 bases and the J segment 0 bases; nucleotides outside the gene matches: 4.

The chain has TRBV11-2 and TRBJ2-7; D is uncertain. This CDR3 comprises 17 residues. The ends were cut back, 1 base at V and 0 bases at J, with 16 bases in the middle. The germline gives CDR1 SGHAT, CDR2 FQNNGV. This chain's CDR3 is CASSLVVPLISSYEQYF. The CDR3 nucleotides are TGTGCCAGCAGCTTAGTCGTGCCGCTAATAAGCTCCTACGAGCAGTACTTC.

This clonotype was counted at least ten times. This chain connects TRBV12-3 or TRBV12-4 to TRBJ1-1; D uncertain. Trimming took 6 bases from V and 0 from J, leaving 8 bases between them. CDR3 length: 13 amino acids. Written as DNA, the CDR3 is TGTGCCAGCAGATCGTCCATGAACACTGAAGCTTTCTTT. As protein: CASRSSMNTEAFF.

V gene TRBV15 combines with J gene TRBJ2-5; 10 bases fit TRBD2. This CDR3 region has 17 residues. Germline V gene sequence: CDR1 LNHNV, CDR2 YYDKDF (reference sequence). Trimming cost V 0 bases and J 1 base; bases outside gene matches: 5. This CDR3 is CATSRDASGSIQETQYF. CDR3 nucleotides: TGTGCCACCAGCAGAGATGCTAGCGGGAGCATCCAAGAGACCCAGTACTTC.

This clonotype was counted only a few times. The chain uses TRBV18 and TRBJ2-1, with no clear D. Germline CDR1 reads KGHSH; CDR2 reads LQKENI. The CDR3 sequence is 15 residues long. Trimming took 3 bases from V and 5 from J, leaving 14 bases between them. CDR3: CASSPTLQRDNEQFF. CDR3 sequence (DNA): TGTGCCAGCTCACCCACTCTACAGAGAGACAATGAGCAGTTCTTC.

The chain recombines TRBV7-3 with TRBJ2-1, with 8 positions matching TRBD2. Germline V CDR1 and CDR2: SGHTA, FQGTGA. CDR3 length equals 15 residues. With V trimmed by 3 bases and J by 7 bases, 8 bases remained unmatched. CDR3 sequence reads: CASSLAGGGMNEQFF. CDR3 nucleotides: TGTGCCAGCAGCTTGGCGGGAGGAGGTATGAATGAGCAGTTCTTC.

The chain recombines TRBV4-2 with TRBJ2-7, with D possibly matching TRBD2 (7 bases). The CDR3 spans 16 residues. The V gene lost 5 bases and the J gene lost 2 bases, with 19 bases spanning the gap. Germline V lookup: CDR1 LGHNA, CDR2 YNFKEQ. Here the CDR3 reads CASSEGVGGRPYEQYF. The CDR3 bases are TGTGCCAGCAGCGAAGGCGTGGGGGGGCGTCCCTACGAGCAGTACTTC.

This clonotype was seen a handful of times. The CDR3 here is CASSPPGGPTYYEQYF. In nucleotides, the CDR3 is TGTGCCAGCTCACCACCGGGGGGCCCCACTTATTACGAGCAGTACTTC. The chain has TRBV18 and TRBJ2-7; D assignment may be TRBD1 or TRBD2 (6 bases each). V was pared by 0 bases and J by 4 bases, with 16 bases between. CDR1 and CDR2 (germline): KGHSH, LQKENI. This CDR3 comprises 16 residues.

CDR3 bases: TGCAGCGTTGAGGTGCTAGCGGGGGGGAACACCGGGGAGCTGTTTTTT. Translated, it gives CSVEVLAGGNTGELFF. The rearrangement links TRBV29-1 to TRBJ2-2; 11 bases are a match to TRBD2. This CDR3 spans 16 amino acids. Germline CDR1 and CDR2: SQVTM and ANQGSEA. J was trimmed by 1 base and V by 3 bases; bases with no gene match: 4.